What follows describes a single T cell receptor beta chain. This sample is part of a study of blood T cell repertoires in COVID-19. V dropped 5 bases and J dropped 7 bases, with 12 bases sitting between them. CDR1 and CDR2 (germline): SGHTA, FQGNSA. The CDR3 runs 13 residues. Measured with immunoSEQ multiplex PCR; TCRdb has only the in-frame clones, and not every one. The sample lists about 250,000 clones, 75% to 85% seen once, with around 4.7% in the top ten. The receptor was isolated from a woman aged 70-85 years with acute or convalescent COVID-19. The chain recombines TRBV7-2 with TRBJ1-5; D gene ambiguous. The source material was peripheral blood. The CDR3 DNA sequence: TGTGCCAGCAGCCTCAGAGCGGGCCAGCCCCAGCATTTT. Translation: CASSLRAGQPQHF.